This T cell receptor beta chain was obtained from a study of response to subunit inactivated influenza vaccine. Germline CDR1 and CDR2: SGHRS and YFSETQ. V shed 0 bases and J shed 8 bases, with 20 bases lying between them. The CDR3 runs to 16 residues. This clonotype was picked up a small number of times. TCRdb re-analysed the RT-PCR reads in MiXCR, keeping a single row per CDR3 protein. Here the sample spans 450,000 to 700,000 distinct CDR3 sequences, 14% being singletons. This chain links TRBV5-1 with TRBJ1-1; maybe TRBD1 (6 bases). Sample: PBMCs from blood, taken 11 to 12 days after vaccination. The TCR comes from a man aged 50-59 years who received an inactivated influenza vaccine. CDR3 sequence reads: CASSLVGAGRTGEAFF. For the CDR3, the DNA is TGCGCCAGCAGCTTGGTTGGGGCCGGCAGAACAGGGGAAGCTTTCTTT.